This TCR beta chain was recorded in a study of molecular identifiers for immune sequencing clone quantification. At the level of the study: In replicates, RNA from approximately 22,000 or 94,000 naive CD8 cells was divided five ways and four parts were sequenced.

The sorting of naive CD8 T cells used the CD8+CD4-CCR7+CD45RA+ phenotype. TCRdb redid the calling of the PCR reads with MiXCR, one entry per CDR3 protein. The sample shows 62,000 or so distinct CDR3 sequences, over 15% of them seen only once. This clonotype was recorded at least ten times. The CDR3 length is 17 residues. The ends were cut back, 5 bases at V and 2 bases at J, with 19 bases in the middle. The rearrangement links TRBV23-1 to TRBJ2-1; possibly TRBD2 for D (6 bases). TRBV23-1 is flagged as an ORF with uncertain function. This receptor was identified in a human donor in good health. Some libraries in this study had Jurkat cell RNA spiked in. The specimen was naive CD8+ T cells from blood, with Jurkat cell RNA spiked in. Documented subset: FACS-sorted CD8+CD4-CCR7+CD45RA+ naive T cells. CDR3 amino acids: CASSNPISGAAYNEQFF. CDR3 coding DNA: TGCGCCAGCAGTAATCCCATTAGCGGAGCCGCCTACAATGAGCAGTTCTTC.